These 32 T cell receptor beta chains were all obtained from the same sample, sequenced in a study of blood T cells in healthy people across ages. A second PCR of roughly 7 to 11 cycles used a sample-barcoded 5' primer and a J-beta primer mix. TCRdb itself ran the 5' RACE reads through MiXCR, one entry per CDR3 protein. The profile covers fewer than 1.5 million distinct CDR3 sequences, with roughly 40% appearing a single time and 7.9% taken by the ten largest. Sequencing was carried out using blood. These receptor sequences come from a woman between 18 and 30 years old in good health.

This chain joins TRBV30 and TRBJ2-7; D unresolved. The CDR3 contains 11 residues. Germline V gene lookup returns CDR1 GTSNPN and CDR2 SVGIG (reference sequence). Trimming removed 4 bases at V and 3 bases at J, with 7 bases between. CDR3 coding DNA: TGTGCCTGGAACTATCACTACGAGCAGTACTTC. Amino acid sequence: CAWNYHYEQYF.

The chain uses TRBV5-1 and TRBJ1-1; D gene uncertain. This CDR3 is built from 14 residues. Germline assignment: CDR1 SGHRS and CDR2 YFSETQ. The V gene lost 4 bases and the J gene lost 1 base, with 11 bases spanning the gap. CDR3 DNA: TGCGCCAGCAGCAACAGCGGAGCGAACACTGAAGCTTTCTTT. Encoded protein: CASSNSGANTEAFF.

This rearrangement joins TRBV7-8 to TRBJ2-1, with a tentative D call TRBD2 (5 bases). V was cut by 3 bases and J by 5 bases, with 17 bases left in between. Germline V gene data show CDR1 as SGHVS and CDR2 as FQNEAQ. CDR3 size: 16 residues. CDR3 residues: CASSFDRAVLNNEQFF. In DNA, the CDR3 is TGTGCCAGCAGCTTTGACCGAGCGGTGTTGAACAATGAGCAGTTCTTC.

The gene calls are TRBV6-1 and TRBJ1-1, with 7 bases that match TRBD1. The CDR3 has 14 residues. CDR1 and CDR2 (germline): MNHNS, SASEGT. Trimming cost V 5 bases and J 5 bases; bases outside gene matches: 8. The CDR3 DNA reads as TGTGCCAGCAGTCTTGACAGGGCGCTGACTGAAGCTTTCTTT. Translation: CASSLDRALTEAFF.

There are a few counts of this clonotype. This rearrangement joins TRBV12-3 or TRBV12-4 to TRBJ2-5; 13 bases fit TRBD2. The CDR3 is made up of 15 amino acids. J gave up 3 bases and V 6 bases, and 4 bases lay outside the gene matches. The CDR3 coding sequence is TGTGCCAGCAGACCGGGACTAGCGGGGAAAGAGACCCAGTACTTC. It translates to CASRPGLAGKETQYF.

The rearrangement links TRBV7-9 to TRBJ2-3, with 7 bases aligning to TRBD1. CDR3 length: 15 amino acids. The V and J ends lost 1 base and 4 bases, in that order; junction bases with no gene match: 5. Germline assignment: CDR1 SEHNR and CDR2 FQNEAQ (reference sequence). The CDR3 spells CASSLGQGIPDTQYF. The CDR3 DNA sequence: TGTGCCAGCAGCTTAGGACAGGGTATCCCAGATACGCAGTATTTT.

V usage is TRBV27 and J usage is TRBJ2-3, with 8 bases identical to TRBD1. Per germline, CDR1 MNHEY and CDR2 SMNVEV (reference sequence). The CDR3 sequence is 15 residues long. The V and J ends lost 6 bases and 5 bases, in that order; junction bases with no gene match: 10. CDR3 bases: TGTGCCAGCAGGCCCCGGGACAGGCAATTAGATACGCAGTATTTT. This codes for CASRPRDRQLDTQYF.

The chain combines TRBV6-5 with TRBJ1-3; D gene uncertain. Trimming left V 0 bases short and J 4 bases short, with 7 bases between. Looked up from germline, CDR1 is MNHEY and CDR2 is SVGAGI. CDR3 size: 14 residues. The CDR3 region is CASSYSGGGNTIYF. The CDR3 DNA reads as TGTGCCAGCAGTTACTCAGGCGGAGGAAACACCATATATTTT.

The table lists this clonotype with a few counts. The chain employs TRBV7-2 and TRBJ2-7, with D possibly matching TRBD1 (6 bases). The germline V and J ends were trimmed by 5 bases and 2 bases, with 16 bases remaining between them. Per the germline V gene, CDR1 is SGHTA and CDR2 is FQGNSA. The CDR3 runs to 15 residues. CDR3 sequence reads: CASSAPATGTYEQYF. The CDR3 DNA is TGTGCCAGCAGCGCCCCCGCGACAGGCACCTACGAGCAGTACTTC.

The CDR3 spells CASSNPSGGANEQFF. CDR3 nucleotides: TGTGCCAGCAGCAATCCTAGCGGGGGGGCCAATGAGCAGTTCTTC. The rearrangement uses TRBV11-2 and TRBJ2-1, with 12 positions matching TRBD2. The CDR3 loop spans 15 amino acids. The junction had 5 bases not matched to a gene; V was cut back by 5 bases and J by 6 bases. CDR1 SGHAT and CDR2 FQNNGV come from the germline V gene.

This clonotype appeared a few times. CDR3 nucleotide sequence: TGTGCCAGCAGCTTCGGGACAGGGAAAGAGACCCAGTACTTC. It codes for CASSFGTGKETQYF. V is TRBV11-1 and J is TRBJ2-5; 9 nucleotides agree with TRBD1. V lost 3 bases, J lost 3 bases, and 2 bases stayed unmatched. The CDR3 covers 14 residues. The germline CDR1 and CDR2 sequences are SGHAT and FQDESV (reference sequence). The full variable domain, its missing parts supplied by reference TRBV11-1 and TRBJ2-5, is EAEVAQSPRYKITEKSQAVAFWCDPISGHATLYWYRQILGQGPELLVQFQDESVVDDSQLPKDRFSAERLKGVDSTLKIQPAELGDSAMYLCASSFGTGKETQYFGPGTRLLVL.

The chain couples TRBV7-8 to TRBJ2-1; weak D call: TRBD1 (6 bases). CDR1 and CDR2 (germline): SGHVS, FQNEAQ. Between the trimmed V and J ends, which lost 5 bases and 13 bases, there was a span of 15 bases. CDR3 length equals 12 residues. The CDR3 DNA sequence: TGTGCCAGCAGCGCAGGAACGACAGGACAGTTCTTC. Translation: CASSAGTTGQFF.

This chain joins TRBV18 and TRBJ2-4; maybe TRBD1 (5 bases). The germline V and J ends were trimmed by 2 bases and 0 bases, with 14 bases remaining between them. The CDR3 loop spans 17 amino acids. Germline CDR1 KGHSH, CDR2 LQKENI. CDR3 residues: CASSPEQELLAKNIQYF. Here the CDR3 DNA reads TGTGCCAGCTCACCAGAACAGGAGCTACTAGCCAAAAACATTCAGTACTTC. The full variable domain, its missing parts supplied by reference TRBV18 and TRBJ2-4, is NAGVMQNPRHLVRRRGQEARLRCSPMKGHSHVYWYRQLPEEGLKFMVYLQKENIIDESGMPKERFSAEFPKEGPSILRIQQVVRGDSAAYFCASSPEQELLAKNIQYFGAGTRLSVL.

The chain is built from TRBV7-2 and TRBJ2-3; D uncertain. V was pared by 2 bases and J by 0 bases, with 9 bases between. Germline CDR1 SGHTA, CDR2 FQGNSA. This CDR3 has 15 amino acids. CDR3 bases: TGTGCCAGCAGCTTACGCTCGATTAGCACAGATACGCAGTATTTT. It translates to CASSLRSISTDTQYF. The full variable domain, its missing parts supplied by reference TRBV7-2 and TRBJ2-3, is GAGVSQSPSNKVTEKGKDVELRCDPISGHTALYWYRQSLGQGLEFLIYFQGNSAPDKSGLPSDRFSAERTGGSVSTLTIQRTQQEDSAVYLCASSLRSISTDTQYFGPGTRLTVL.

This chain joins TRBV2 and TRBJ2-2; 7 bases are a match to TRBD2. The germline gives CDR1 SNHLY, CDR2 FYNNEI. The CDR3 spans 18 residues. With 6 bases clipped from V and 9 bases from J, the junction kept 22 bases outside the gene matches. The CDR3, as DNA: TGTGCCAGCAGCGAACCCGTGGTGCGAACTAGCGAATCCTGGGAGCTGTTTTTT. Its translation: CASSEPVVRTSESWELFF.

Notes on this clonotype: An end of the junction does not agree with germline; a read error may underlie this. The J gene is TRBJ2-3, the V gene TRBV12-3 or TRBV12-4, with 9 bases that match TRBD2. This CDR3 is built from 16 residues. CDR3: CASSLWVSGRADTQYF. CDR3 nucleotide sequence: TGTGCCAGCAGTCTGTGGGTTAGCGGGAGAGCAGATACGCAATATTTT.

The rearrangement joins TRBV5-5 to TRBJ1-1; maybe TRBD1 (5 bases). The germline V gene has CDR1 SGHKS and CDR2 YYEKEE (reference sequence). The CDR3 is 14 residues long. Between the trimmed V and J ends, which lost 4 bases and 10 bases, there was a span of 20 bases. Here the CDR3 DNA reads TGTGCCAGCAGCGATAGGGCGGAGGACAATGGAGCTTTCTTT. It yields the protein CASSDRAEDNGAFF.

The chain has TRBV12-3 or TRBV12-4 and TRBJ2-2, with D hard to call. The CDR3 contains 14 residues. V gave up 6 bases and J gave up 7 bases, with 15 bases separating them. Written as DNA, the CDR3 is TGTGCCAGCAGCGTTTTCGTCACGGGCGGGGAGCTGTTTTTT. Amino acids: CASSVFVTGGELFF.

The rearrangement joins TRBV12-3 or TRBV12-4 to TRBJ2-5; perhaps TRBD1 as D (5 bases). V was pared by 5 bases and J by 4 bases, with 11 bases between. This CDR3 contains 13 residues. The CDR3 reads CASSKGVVETQYF. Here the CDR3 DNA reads TGTGCCAGCAGTAAAGGGGTAGTAGAGACCCAGTACTTC.

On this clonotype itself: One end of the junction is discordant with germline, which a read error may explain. The CDR3 spells CAGRTSGVPDTQYF. The CDR3 DNA reads as TGTGCCGGCAGAACTAGCGGGGTCCCAGATACGCAGTATTTT. This rearrangement joins TRBV6-5 to TRBJ2-3, with 10 bases matching TRBD2. Germline CDR1 is MNHEY and CDR2 is SVGAGI. CDR3 length equals 14 residues.

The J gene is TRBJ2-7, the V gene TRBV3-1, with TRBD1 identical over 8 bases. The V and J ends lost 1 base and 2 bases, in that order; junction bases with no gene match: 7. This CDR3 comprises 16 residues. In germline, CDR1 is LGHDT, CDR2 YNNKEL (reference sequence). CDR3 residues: CASSQVDVTGAYEQYF. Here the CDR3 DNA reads TGTGCCAGCAGCCAAGTTGATGTGACAGGGGCCTACGAGCAGTACTTC.

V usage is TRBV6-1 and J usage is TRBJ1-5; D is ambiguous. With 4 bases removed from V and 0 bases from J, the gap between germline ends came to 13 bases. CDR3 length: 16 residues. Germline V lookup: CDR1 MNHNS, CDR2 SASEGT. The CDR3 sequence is CASSAVDRGSNQPQHF. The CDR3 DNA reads TGTGCCAGCAGTGCGGTAGACCGAGGTAGCAATCAGCCCCAGCATTTT.

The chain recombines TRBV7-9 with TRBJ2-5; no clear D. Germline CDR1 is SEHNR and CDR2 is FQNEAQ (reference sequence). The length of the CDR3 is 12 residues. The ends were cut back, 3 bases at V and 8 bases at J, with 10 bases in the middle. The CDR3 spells CASSFLAPTQYF. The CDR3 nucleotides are TGTGCCAGCAGCTTCCTGGCCCCTACCCAGTACTTC.

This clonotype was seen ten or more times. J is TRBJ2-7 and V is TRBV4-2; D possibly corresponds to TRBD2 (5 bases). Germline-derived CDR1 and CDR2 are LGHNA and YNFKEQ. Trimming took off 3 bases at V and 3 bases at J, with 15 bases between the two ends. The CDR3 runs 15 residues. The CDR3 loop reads CASSQVGSDHYEQYF. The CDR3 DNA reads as TGTGCCAGCAGCCAGGTCGGTAGCGACCACTACGAGCAGTACTTC.

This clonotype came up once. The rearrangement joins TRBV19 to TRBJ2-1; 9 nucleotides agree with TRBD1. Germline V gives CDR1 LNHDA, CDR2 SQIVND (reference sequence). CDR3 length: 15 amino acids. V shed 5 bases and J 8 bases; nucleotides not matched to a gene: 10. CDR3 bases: TGTGCCAGTAGTCCCCGGAGGGACAGGGCCTATGAGCAGTTCTTC. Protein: CASSPRRDRAYEQFF.

The CDR3 DNA sequence: TGTGCCATCAGTGAGGTGGGGGAAGAGACCCAGTACTTC. This sequence encodes CAISEVGEETQYF. The V and J genes are TRBV10-3 and TRBJ2-5; D possibly uses TRBD1 or TRBD2 (5 bases each). The CDR3 is made up of 13 amino acids. With 2 bases removed from V and 3 bases from J, the gap between germline ends came to 7 bases. Germline assignment: CDR1 ENHRY and CDR2 SYGVKD.

CDR3 region: CARRGYSPLHF. The CDR3 nucleotides are TGCGCCAGAAGGGGTTATTCACCCCTCCACTTT. The genes are TRBV5-1 and TRBJ1-6; tentatively, D is TRBD1 (5 bases). Germline lookup yields CDR1 SGHRS and CDR2 YFSETQ. The CDR3 has 11 residues. Trimming took off 8 bases at V and 8 bases at J, with 8 bases between the two ends.

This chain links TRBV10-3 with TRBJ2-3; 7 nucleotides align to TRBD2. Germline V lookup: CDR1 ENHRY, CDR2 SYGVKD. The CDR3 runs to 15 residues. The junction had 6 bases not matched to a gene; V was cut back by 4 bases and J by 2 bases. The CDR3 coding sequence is TGTGCCATCAGTGTTTCTAGCGGATTCACAGATACGCAGTATTTT. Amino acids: CAISVSSGFTDTQYF.

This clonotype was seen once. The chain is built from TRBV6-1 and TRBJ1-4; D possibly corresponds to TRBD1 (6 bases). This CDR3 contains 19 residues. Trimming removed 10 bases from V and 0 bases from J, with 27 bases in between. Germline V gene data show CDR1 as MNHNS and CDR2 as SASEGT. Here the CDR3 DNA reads TGTGCCAACACCCCCAGATGGGGGCTAGATAACGCAACTAATGAAAAACTGTTTTTT. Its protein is CANTPRWGLDNATNEKLFF.

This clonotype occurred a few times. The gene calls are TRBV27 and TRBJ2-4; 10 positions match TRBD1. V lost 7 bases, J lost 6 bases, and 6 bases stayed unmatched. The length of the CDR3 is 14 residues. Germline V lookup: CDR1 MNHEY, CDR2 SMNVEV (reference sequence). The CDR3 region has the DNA TGTGCCAGCATTCGGGACAGGGGTTCAAACATTCAGTACTTC. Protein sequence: CASIRDRGSNIQYF.

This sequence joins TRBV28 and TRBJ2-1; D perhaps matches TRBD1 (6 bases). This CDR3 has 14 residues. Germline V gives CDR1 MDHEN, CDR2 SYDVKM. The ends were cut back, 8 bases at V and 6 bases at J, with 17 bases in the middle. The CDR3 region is CASRARGGGNEQFF. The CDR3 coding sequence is TGTGCCAGCCGGGCGAGAGGGGGTGGCAATGAGCAGTTCTTC.

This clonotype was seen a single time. As DNA, the CDR3 is TGTGCCATCAGCCCAGCAGGAGTTCAAGAGACCCAGTACTTC. Encoded protein: CAISPAGVQETQYF. V gene TRBV10-3 combines with J gene TRBJ2-5; D ambiguous. Looked up from germline, CDR1 is ENHRY and CDR2 is SYGVKD. V dropped 6 bases and J dropped 2 bases, with 13 bases sitting between them. The CDR3 runs to 14 residues.